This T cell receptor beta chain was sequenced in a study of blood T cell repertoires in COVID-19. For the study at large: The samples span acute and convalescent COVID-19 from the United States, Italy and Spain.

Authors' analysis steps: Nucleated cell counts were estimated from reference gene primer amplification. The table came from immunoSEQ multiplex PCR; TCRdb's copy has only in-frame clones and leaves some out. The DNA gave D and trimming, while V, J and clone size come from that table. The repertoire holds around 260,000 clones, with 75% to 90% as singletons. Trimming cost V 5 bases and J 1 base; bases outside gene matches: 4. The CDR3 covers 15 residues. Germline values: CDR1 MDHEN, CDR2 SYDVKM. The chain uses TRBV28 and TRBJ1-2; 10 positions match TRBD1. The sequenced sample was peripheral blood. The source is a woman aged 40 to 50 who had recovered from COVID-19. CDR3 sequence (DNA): TGTGCCAGCAGTAGGACAGGGGGAAGTAACTATGGCTACACCTTC. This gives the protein CASSRTGGSNYGYTF.